This T cell receptor (beta chain) is drawn from a study of blood T cells in healthy people across ages. The use of a sample-barcoded 5' primer and a J-beta primer mix characterized a second PCR of about 6 to 12 cycles. Each CDR3 protein gets one entry after TCRdb re-called the 5' RACE reads with MiXCR. Counted here are some 750,000 distinct CDR3 sequences, around a fifth occurring once; the ten biggest clones make up under 25%. V lost 2 bases to trimming and J lost 1 base; unmatched junction nucleotides: 12. Germline V gives CDR1 SGHRS, CDR2 YFSETQ. CDR3 length: 18 amino acids. The chain has TRBV5-1 and TRBJ2-1; the match to TRBD1 covers 7 bases. The sequenced material came from blood. This clonotype was obtained from a man aged 70-80 years in good health. CDR3 bases: TGCGCCAGCAGCTTCGAACTGACCGGGACAGCATCCTACAATGAGCAGTTCTTC. This sequence encodes CASSFELTGTASYNEQFF.